This T cell receptor (beta chain) is drawn from a study of blood T cell repertoires in COVID-19. Study context: Samples of COVID-19 (acute and convalescent) were obtained from the United States, Italy and Spain. PBMCs, B-cell-depleted T cells, or T cells were the source of the cDNA or gDNA that made up the material.

Patients in Seattle were enrolled during active infection, then followed longitudinally. This CDR3 has 15 residues. The germline CDR1 and CDR2 sequences are SGHAT and FQDESV (reference sequence). V was shortened by 4 bases and J by 2 bases, with 15 bases between the two germline ends. The authors' processing: The assay estimated nucleated cells by amplifying reference gene primers. Profiling relied on immunoSEQ multiplex PCR, and the TCRdb table lists in-frame clones only, not all of them. D and trimming come from the DNA, and the V and J calls and clone size come from that table. The table includes roughly 60,000 clones, approximately 88% detected once.

V and J are TRBV11-1 and TRBJ2-7, with unresolved D. Sequences were obtained from peripheral blood. This clonotype was obtained from a man in his thirties or forties with COVID-19, enrolled during active disease. CDR3 DNA sequence: TGTGCCAGCAGCTCATCAGGTGCGCCCCCCTACGAGCAGTACTTC. This gives the protein CASSSSGAPPYEQYF.